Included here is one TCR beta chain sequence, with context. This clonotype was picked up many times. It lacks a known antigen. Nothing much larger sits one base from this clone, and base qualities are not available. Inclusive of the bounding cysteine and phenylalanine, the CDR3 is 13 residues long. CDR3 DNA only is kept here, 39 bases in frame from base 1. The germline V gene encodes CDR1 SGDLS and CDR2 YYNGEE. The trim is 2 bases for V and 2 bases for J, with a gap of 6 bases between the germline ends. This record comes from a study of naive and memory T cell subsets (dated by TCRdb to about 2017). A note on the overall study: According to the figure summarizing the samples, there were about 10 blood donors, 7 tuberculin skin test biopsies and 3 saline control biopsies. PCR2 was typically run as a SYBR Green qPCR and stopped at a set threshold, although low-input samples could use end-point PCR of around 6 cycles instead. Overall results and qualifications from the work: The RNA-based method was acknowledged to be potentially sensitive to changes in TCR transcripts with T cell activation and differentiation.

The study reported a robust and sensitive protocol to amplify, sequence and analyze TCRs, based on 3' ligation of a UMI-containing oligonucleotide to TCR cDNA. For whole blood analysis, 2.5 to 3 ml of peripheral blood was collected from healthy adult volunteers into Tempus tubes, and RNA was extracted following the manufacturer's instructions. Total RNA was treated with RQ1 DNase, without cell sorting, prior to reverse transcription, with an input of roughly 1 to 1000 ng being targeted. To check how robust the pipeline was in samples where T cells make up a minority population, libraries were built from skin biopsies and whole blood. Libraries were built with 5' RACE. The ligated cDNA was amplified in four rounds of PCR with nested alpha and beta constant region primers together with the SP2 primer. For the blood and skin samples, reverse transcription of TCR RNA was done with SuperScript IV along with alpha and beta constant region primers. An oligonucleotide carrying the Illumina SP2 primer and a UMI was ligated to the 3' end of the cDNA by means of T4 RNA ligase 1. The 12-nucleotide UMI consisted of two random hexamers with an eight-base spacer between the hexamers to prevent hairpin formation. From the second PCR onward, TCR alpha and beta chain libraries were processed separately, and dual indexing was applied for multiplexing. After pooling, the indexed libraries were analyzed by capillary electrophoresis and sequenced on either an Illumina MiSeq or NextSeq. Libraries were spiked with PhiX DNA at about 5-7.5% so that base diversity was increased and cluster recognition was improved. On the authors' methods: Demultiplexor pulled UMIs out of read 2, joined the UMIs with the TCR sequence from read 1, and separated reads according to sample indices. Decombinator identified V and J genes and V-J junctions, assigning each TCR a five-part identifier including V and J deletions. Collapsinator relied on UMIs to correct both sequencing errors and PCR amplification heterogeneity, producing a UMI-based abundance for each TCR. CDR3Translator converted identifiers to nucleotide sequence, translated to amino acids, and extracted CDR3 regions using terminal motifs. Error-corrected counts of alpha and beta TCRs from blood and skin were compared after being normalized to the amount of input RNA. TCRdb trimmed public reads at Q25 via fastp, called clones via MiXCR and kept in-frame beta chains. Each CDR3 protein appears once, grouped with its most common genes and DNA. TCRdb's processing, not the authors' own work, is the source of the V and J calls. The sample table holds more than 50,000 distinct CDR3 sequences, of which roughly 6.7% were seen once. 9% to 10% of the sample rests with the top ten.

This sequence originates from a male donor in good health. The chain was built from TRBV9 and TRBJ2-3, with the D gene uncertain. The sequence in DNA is TGTGCCAGCAGCGTCGAGTACACAGATACGCAGTATTTT. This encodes CASSVEYTDTQYF.